A single sample gave rise to the 26 T cell receptor beta chains below, sequenced in a study of cytomegalovirus exposure and HLA in healthy donors. PCR amplification relied on 60 Vbeta primers (plus 13 Jbeta primers). Produced via immunoSEQ multiplex PCR; TCRdb's table is partial and in-frame only. Among 150,000 to 180,000 clones, about 80% were seen once, and the ten largest hold about 13%. The sequencing sample was made of PBMCs. All receptors come from a man aged 30 to 39 in good health and CMV-seropositive.

J is TRBJ2-1 and V is TRBV7-9, with 10 bases aligning to TRBD2. Germline trimming cut 4 bases from V and 3 bases from J; bases unmatched to any gene: 0. The CDR3 consists of 14 residues. The germline CDR1 and CDR2 sequences are SEHNR and FQNEAQ (reference sequence). CDR3 residues: CASSWTSGYNEQFF. The CDR3 nucleotides read TGTGCCAGCAGCTGGACTAGCGGCTACAATGAGCAGTTCTTC.

This clone is a singleton in its sample. The rearrangement uses TRBV28 and TRBJ2-7; D perhaps matches TRBD1 (5 bases). CDR3 size: 14 residues. Germline loops: CDR1 MDHEN, CDR2 SYDVKM. Trimming stripped 3 bases from V and 6 bases from J, with 15 bases between. The CDR3 protein is CASSFPGPLTEQYF. The DNA of the CDR3 is TGTGCCAGCAGTTTCCCAGGGCCGTTGACCGAGCAGTACTTC.

This clone appeared a few times. The V gene is TRBV6-5, the J gene TRBJ1-5; D not certain. There are 14 residues in the CDR3. Between the trimmed V and J ends, which lost 2 bases and 3 bases, there was a span of 8 bases. Germline V gene sequence: CDR1 MNHEY, CDR2 SVGAGI. DNA of the CDR3: TGTGCCAGCAGTTACGGAGGAAACAATCAGCCCCAGCATTTT. This sequence encodes CASSYGGNNQPQHF.

The rearrangement joins TRBV30 to TRBJ2-7; the D is unclear. V was cut by 0 bases and J by 4 bases, with 4 bases left in between. CDR1 is GTSNPN and CDR2 is SVGIG in the germline V gene (reference sequence). CDR3 length: 11 residues. As DNA, the CDR3 is TGTGCCTGGAGTGTACAATACGAGCAGTACTTC. It specifies CAWSVQYEQYF.

This clone has a single count. The V and J genes are TRBV25-1 and TRBJ2-3, with D maybe TRBD1 (6 bases). Germline CDR1 MGHDK, CDR2 SYGVNS. The V gene lost 8 bases and the J gene lost 2 bases, with 11 bases spanning the gap. The CDR3 loop spans 13 amino acids. CDR3 region: CASRTGNTDTQYF. The CDR3 DNA reads TGTGCCAGCCGCACAGGGAACACAGATACGCAGTATTTT. The entire variable domain, with the rest obtained from reference TRBV25-1 and TRBJ2-3, is as follows: EADIYQTPRYLVIGTGKKITLECSQTMGHDKMYWYQQDPGMELHLIHYSYGVNSTEKGDLSSESTVSRIRTEHFPLTLESARPSHTSQYLCASRTGNTDTQYFGPGTRLTVL.

The chain has TRBV7-9 and TRBJ1-3; TRBD1 matches at 7 bases. Germline-derived CDR1 and CDR2 are SEHNR and FQNEAQ (reference sequence). The CDR3 contains 16 residues. Germline trimming cut 1 base from V and 4 bases from J; bases unmatched to any gene: 7. CDR3 nucleotides: TGTGCCAGCAGCTTAGAGGGGGCAAATTACGGAAACACCATATATTTT. Amino acid sequence: CASSLEGANYGNTIYF. Full variable domain (remainder filled in from reference TRBV7-9 and TRBJ1-3): DTGVSQNPRHKITKRGQNVTFRCDPISEHNRLYWYRQTLGQGPEFLTYFQNEAQLEKSRLLSDRFSAERPKGSFSTLEIQRTEQGDSAMYLCASSLEGANYGNTIYFGEGSWLTVV.

As for this clone: The junction departs from germline at one end; a sequencing error may be responsible. The chain has TRBV7-7 and TRBJ2-7; D not certain. The germline gives CDR1 SSHAT, CDR2 FNYEAQ (reference sequence). The CDR3 has 12 amino acids. The CDR3 sequence: CASSPPRDEQYF. CDR3 nucleotide sequence: TGTGCTAGCAGCCCCCCCCGAGACGAGCAGTACTTC.

The CDR3 reads CASSNATGRYGYTF. The CDR3 DNA is TGTGCCAGCAGCAATGCGACAGGGCGGTATGGCTACACCTTC. This chain joins TRBV9 and TRBJ1-2; 7 positions agree with TRBD1. The V gene's germline CDR1 is SGDLS and CDR2 YYNGEE. With V trimmed by 4 bases and J by 5 bases, 8 bases remained unmatched. The CDR3 is 14 amino acids.

The rearrangement joins TRBV2 to TRBJ2-7; the match to TRBD2 covers 8 bases. The CDR3 extends over 13 amino acids. Per the germline V gene, CDR1 is SNHLY and CDR2 is FYNNEI. V was clipped by 4 bases and J by 6 bases; unmatched bases: 5. This chain's CDR3 is CASSGTGGGEQYF. CDR3 sequence (DNA): TGTGCCAGCAGTGGAACCGGGGGGGGCGAGCAGTACTTC.

The chain combines TRBV19 with TRBJ2-3; 14 nucleotides line up with TRBD2. After removal of 7 bases from V and 6 bases from J, the junction contained 9 bases not matched to a gene. This CDR3 contains 16 residues. Germline lookup yields CDR1 LNHDA and CDR2 SQIVND (reference sequence). CDR3 amino acids: CASTKVGTSGSDTQYF. Here the CDR3 DNA reads TGTGCCAGTACGAAAGTCGGGACTAGCGGGAGTGATACGCAGTATTTT.

This rearrangement joins TRBV7-9 to TRBJ1-2; 7 nucleotides match TRBD1. The CDR3 length is 14 residues. The junction had 8 bases not matched to a gene; V was cut back by 5 bases and J by 5 bases. Germline CDR1 SEHNR, CDR2 FQNEAQ (reference sequence). The CDR3 DNA is TGTGCCAGCAGCGACTACAGGGGTGTGTATGGCTACACCTTC. It encodes CASSDYRGVYGYTF.

Comment on this clone: Lacking the conserved final phenylalanine or tryptophan, this CDR3 likely reflects a read error. The chain recombines TRBV28 with TRBJ1-2; 7 nucleotides align to TRBD1. In germline, CDR1 is MDHEN, CDR2 SYDVKM. This CDR3 has 12 amino acids. J lost 2 bases, V lost 6 bases, and 0 bases had no gene match. Here the CDR3 reads CASRTGNYGYTL. The CDR3, as DNA: TGTGCCAGCAGGACAGGGAACTATGGCTACACCCTC.

The V call is TRBV9, the J call TRBJ2-7; 9 bases line up with TRBD2. Germline CDR1 and CDR2: SGDLS and YYNGEE. CDR3 length equals 15 residues. The J segment lost 1 base and the V segment lost 3 bases, leaving 5 bases of the junction unmatched. CDR3 amino acids: CASSAGTSSSYEQYF. CDR3 in DNA: TGTGCCAGCAGCGCCGGGACTAGCAGTTCCTACGAGCAGTACTTC.

The chain carries TRBV15 and TRBJ1-4; 8 bases are a match to TRBD1. Germline CDR1 is LNHNV and CDR2 is YYDKDF (reference sequence). V shed 1 base and J 3 bases; nucleotides not matched to a gene: 1. The CDR3 is 15 amino acids. The CDR3 protein is CATSRGTGPNEKLFF. As DNA, the CDR3 is TGTGCCACCAGCAGAGGGACAGGGCCTAATGAAAAACTGTTTTTT. Full variable domain (rest looked up from reference TRBV15 and TRBJ1-4): DAMVIQNPRYQVTQFGKPVTLSCSQTLNHNVMYWYQQKSSQAPKLLFHYYDKDFNNEADTPDNFQSRRPNTSFCFLDIRSPGLGDTAMYLCATSRGTGPNEKLFFGSGTQLSVL.

The chain employs TRBV5-6 and TRBJ1-2; weak D call: TRBD1 (5 bases). The CDR3 covers 16 residues. Trimming removed 2 bases at V and 7 bases at J, with 21 bases between. Germline assignment: CDR1 SGHDT and CDR2 YYEEEE. The CDR3 DNA is TGTGCCAGCAGCTTCGGTTATAGCAGGGAAGAGGCTGGCTACACCTTC. This translates into CASSFGYSREEAGYTF.

The chain combines TRBV29-1 with TRBJ2-3, with 9 bases matching TRBD2. The junction had 5 bases not matched to a gene; V was cut back by 4 bases and J by 0 bases. The CDR3 sequence is 15 residues long. The germline V gene has CDR1 SQVTM and CDR2 ANQGSEA. In DNA, the CDR3 is TGCAGCGTTGGACTGACTAGCGGTAGCACAGATACGCAGTATTTT. Its translation: CSVGLTSGSTDTQYF.

This clone was found once. This chain connects TRBV6-4 to TRBJ1-2, with TRBD1 identical over 7 bases. Germline CDR1 and CDR2: MRHNA and SNTAGT. The CDR3 runs to 13 residues. V was pared by 3 bases and J by 8 bases, with 6 bases of the junction left unmatched. The CDR3 DNA reads TGTGCCAGCAGTGAAGACAGGGAAGGCGGCTACACCTTC. It yields the protein CASSEDREGGYTF.

The chain carries TRBV5-1 and TRBJ1-5, with 7 positions matching TRBD1. V shed 7 bases, J shed 3 bases, and the junction held 7 bases outside the gene matches. In germline, CDR1 is SGHRS, CDR2 YFSETQ. The CDR3 spans 14 residues. CDR3 DNA sequence: TGCGCCAGCGGCCCGACAGGGTACAATCAGCCCCAGCATTTT. This translates into CASGPTGYNQPQHF. Drawing the rest from reference TRBV5-1 and TRBJ1-5, the complete variable domain is KAGVTQTPRYLIKTRGQQVTLSCSPISGHRSVSWYQQTPGQGLQFLFEYFSETQRNKGNFPGRFSGRQFSNSRSEMNVSTLELGDSALYLCASGPTGYNQPQHFGDGTRLSIL.

This chain uses TRBV14 with TRBJ1-2; unclear D gene. The germline CDR1 and CDR2 sequences are SGHDN and FVKESK. There are 15 residues in the CDR3. Trimming shortened V by 0 bases and J by 4 bases, and 12 bases separated the two germline ends. The CDR3 sequence is CASSQDLGAGYGYTF. The CDR3 nucleotides read TGTGCCAGCAGCCAAGATCTGGGCGCGGGCTATGGCTACACCTTC.

This clone has a single count. The chain combines TRBV2 with TRBJ2-3, with 9 bases aligning to TRBD1. The CDR3 spans 15 residues. Trimming at V came to 6 bases and at J to 4 bases, leaving 8 bases not matched to a gene. Per germline, CDR1 SNHLY and CDR2 FYNNEI. CDR3 protein: CASSDRDRDSDTQYF. CDR3 in DNA: TGTGCCAGCAGCGACCGGGACAGGGATTCAGATACGCAGTATTTT. The full variable domain, completed using reference TRBV2 and TRBJ2-3, is EPEVTQTPSHQVTQMGQEVILRCVPISNHLYFYWYRQILGQKVEFLVSFYNNEISEKSEIFDDQFSVERPDGSNFTLKIRSTKLEDSAMYFCASSDRDRDSDTQYFGPGTRLTVL.

J is TRBJ1-5 and V is TRBV28; D not certain. V dropped 8 bases and J dropped 2 bases, with 19 bases sitting between them. CDR3 length: 16 residues. The germline CDR1 and CDR2 sequences are MDHEN and SYDVKM. CDR3 residues: CASGSAGSGGNQPQHF. CDR3 bases: TGTGCCAGCGGATCGGCTGGGAGCGGGGGCAATCAGCCCCAGCATTTT. The variable domain in full, completed from reference TRBV28 and TRBJ1-5, reads DVKVTQSSRYLVKRTGEKVFLECVQDMDHENMFWYRQDPGLGLRLIYFSYDVKMKEKGDIPEGYSVSREKKERFSLILESASTNQTSMYLCASGSAGSGGNQPQHFGDGTRLSIL.

This clone was seen once. The chain links TRBV7-3 to TRBJ2-1; D not certain. V dropped 2 bases and J dropped 5 bases, with 4 bases sitting between them. Germline V gene lookup returns CDR1 SGHTA and CDR2 FQGTGA. The CDR3 has 12 amino acids. The DNA for the CDR3 is TGTGCCAGCAGCTTATCCAACAATGAGCAGTTCTTC. This codes for CASSLSNNEQFF.

This chain connects TRBV10-2 to TRBJ1-1, with D uncertain. V lost 7 bases and J 4 bases, leaving 19 bases between the germline ends. The CDR3 has 15 amino acids. CDR1 and CDR2 from the germline V gene are WSHSY and SAAADI. The CDR3 here is CASIMDWASSTEAFF. For the CDR3, the DNA is TGCGCCAGCATTATGGACTGGGCCTCAAGCACTGAAGCTTTCTTT.

This chain links TRBV5-8 with TRBJ2-7; 10 bases align to TRBD1. Trimming took 0 bases from V and 1 from J; bases not matched to a gene: 7. CDR1 is SGHTS, CDR2 YDEGEE, per germline. The CDR3 has 17 residues. Here the CDR3 DNA reads TGTGCCAGCAGCTTGGTTCCGGGACAGGGGTTATCCTACGAGCAGTACTTC. It translates to CASSLVPGQGLSYEQYF.

The rearrangement links TRBV18 to TRBJ2-2; D gene uncertain. CDR1 is KGHSH, CDR2 LQKENI, per germline. Trimming took off 2 bases at V and 6 bases at J, with 4 bases between the two ends. The CDR3 runs 12 residues. In nucleotides, the CDR3 is TGTGCCAGCTCACCATCTGCCGGGGAGCTGTTTTTT. Its protein is CASSPSAGELFF.

This clone was picked up one time. The chain employs TRBV19 and TRBJ1-2; no clear D. This CDR3 is built from 14 residues. The ends were cut back, 11 bases at V and 0 bases at J, with 16 bases in the middle. The germline V gene encodes CDR1 LNHDA and CDR2 SQIVND (reference sequence). The CDR3 DNA reads TGTGCCCCCCCCGGAGCGAATTCTAACTATGGCTACACCTTC. It codes for CAPPGANSNYGYTF. Combining the CDR3 with reference TRBV19 and TRBJ1-2 gives the whole variable domain DGGITQSPKYLFRKEGQNVTLSCEQNLNHDAMYWYRQDPGQGLRLIYYSQIVNDFQKGDIAEGYSVSREKKESFPLTVTSAQKNPTAFYLCAPPGANSNYGYTFGSGTRLTVV.